The present entry profiles one TCR beta chain with its context. What it binds is unknown. The sample originates from a study of radiotherapy plus CTLA-4 blockade in lung cancer. Study results and caveats: Early clonal dynamics of blood T cells, together with interferon-beta, were reported as the best response predictor. Blood TCR clones of tumor origin expanded after radiotherapy plus ipilimumab.

Repertoires were generated with immunoSEQ multiplex PCR, while TCRdb's copy carries only in-frame clones and drops some. The table records 35,000 to 40,000 clones, roughly 85% of them present only once. Germline values: CDR1 SQVTM, CDR2 ANQGSEA. This CDR3 is built from 13 residues. V trimming: 8 bases; J trimming: 10 bases; junction bases outside the gene matches: 12. The receptor was isolated from a human donor with non-small cell lung cancer whose response to radiotherapy plus ipilimumab could not be evaluated. The specimen comprised peripheral blood, sampled from a patient treated with radiotherapy plus ipilimumab. The chain uses TRBV29-1 and TRBJ2-1, with 9 bases fitting TRBD1. The CDR3 nucleotides read TGCAGCTCCTGGGACAGGGTGTCTAAAGAGCAGTTCTTC. Translating it yields CSSWDRVSKEQFF.